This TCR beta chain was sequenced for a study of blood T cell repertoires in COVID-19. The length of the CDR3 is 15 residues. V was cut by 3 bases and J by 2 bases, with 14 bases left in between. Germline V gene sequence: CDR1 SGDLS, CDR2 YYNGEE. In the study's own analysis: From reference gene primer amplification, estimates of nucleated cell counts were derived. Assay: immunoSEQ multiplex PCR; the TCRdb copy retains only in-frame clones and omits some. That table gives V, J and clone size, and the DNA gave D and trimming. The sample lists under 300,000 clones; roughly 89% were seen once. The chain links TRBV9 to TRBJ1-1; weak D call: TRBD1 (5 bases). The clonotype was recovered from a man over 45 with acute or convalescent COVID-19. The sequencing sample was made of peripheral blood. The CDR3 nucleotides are TGTGCCAGCAGCGCGACAGCGGGAGAAAACACTGAAGCTTTCTTT. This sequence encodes CASSATAGENTEAFF.